This T cell receptor beta chain appears in the sequencing data of a study of CXCR3-negative and CXCR3-positive naive CD8 T cells. Overall study results and limits: TRB CDR3 hydrophobicity was greater in CXCR3-positive naive cells than in CXCR3-negative naive cells.

The CDR3 sequence is 16 residues long. Germline values: CDR1 SGHTA, CDR2 FQGTGA. The method, 5' RACE with UMI labels, was used to prepare the TRB cDNA libraries. From its re-call of the 5' RACE reads, TCRdb lists each CDR3 protein once, without DNA. The listing records approximately 7,000 distinct CDR3 sequences. This clonotype is medium-sized (0.01 to 0.1%) by frequency. Its antigen remains unknown. This receptor was obtained from a human donor in good health. Some clones in this sample may be carry-over from other donors' samples. Sequenced sample: naive CXCR3+ CD8+ T cells from blood. Subset defined: CD45RO-CCR7+CD27+CD95- naive CD8+ T cells expressing CXCR3 (TNR3+). This chain connects TRBV7-3 to TRBJ1-6. The CDR3 region is CASSPLPVHQLSPLHF.